Following are 23 T cell receptor beta chains from one sample sequenced in a study of PD-1 blockade in classical Hodgkin lymphoma. Generated by immunoSEQ multiplex PCR, the TCRdb table keeps only in-frame clones and is missing some. The sample holds 20,000 to 25,000 clones, roughly three quarters seen once. The time point: cycle 4 day 1 (C4D1), after more than five weeks of nivolumab. Exposure to brentuximab vedotin varied, and each patient had relapsed following autologous stem cell transplantation. This specimen was peripheral blood mononuclear cells (PBMCs), taken before the fourth cycle of nivolumab. Source of these receptors: a human donor with classical Hodgkin lymphoma.

The chain recombines TRBV2 with TRBJ1-5; the D gene is possibly TRBD1 (5 bases). V lost 7 bases and J 3 bases, leaving 13 bases between the germline ends. This CDR3 contains 14 residues. Per the germline V gene, CDR1 is SNHLY and CDR2 is FYNNEI. The CDR3 nucleotides read TGTGCCAGCACTGGGGACGGCTACAATCAGCCCCAGCATTTT. Translating gives CASTGDGYNQPQHF.

The rearrangement joins TRBV18 to TRBJ1-1; tentative D call: TRBD1 (5 bases). Trimming shortened V by 2 bases and J by 0 bases, and 16 bases separated the two germline ends. Germline CDR1 reads KGHSH; CDR2 reads LQKENI. This CDR3 is built from 17 residues. CDR3 nucleotide sequence: TGTGCCAGCTCACCAATGGTTACAGGATCCATGAACACTGAAGCTTTCTTT. This encodes CASSPMVTGSMNTEAFF.

The chain links TRBV7-9 to TRBJ2-2; the match to TRBD1 covers 10 bases. The CDR3 is 16 residues long. Germline-derived CDR1 and CDR2 are SEHNR and FQNEAQ (reference sequence). V shed 0 bases and J 4 bases; nucleotides not matched to a gene: 2. The CDR3 DNA reads as TGTGCCAGCAGCTTAGCCGGGACAGGGGTCACCGGGGAGCTGTTTTTT. Its protein is CASSLAGTGVTGELFF.

V and J are TRBV15 and TRBJ2-2; tentatively, D is TRBD2 (6 bases). The ends were cut back, 0 bases at V and 5 bases at J, with 16 bases in the middle. This CDR3 contains 17 residues. CDR1 is LNHNV and CDR2 is YYDKDF in the germline V gene (reference sequence). In nucleotides, the CDR3 is TGTGCCACCAGCAGAGATTCGACGGGGGTTTGGACCGGGGAGCTGTTTTTT. It codes for CATSRDSTGVWTGELFF. The whole variable domain, remainder taken from reference TRBV15 and TRBJ2-2, is DAMVIQNPRYQVTQFGKPVTLSCSQTLNHNVMYWYQQKSSQAPKLLFHYYDKDFNNEADTPDNFQSRRPNTSFCFLDIRSPGLGDTAMYLCATSRDSTGVWTGELFFGEGSRLTVL.

The chain joins TRBV7-2 to TRBJ2-1; possible D gene TRBD1, 6 bases. The germline V gene has CDR1 SGHTA and CDR2 FQGNSA. V gave up 1 base and J gave up 10 bases, with 17 bases separating them. CDR3 size: 15 residues. CDR3 DNA: TGTGCCAGCAGCTTAGATCCGACAGGCCGGCGGGAGCAGTTCTTC. It codes for CASSLDPTGRREQFF.

This clone was counted between two and nine times. This chain links TRBV2 with TRBJ1-2; 8 nucleotides agree with TRBD1. The CDR3 totals 14 residues. V gave up 6 bases and J gave up 5 bases; unmatched junction bases: 8. Germline CDR1 is SNHLY and CDR2 is FYNNEI. CDR3: CASSVGQGPYGYTF. The CDR3, as DNA: TGTGCCAGCAGCGTCGGACAGGGCCCTTATGGCTACACCTTC.

The chain carries TRBV4-1 and TRBJ1-6; D uncertain. CDR3 length equals 15 residues. Trimming shortened V by 1 base and J by 2 bases, and 6 bases separated the two germline ends. Germline values: CDR1 MGHRA, CDR2 YSYEKL. The CDR3 here is CASSQGTAYNSPLHF. The DNA for the CDR3 is TGCGCCAGCAGCCAAGGGACGGCCTATAATTCACCCCTCCACTTT.

The rearrangement uses TRBV5-4 and TRBJ1-4, with D unclear. Germline CDR1 SGHNT, CDR2 YYREEE (reference sequence). This CDR3 is built from 15 residues. Trimming stripped 2 bases from V and 0 bases from J, with 8 bases between. The CDR3 region has the DNA TGTGCCAGCAGCTTAATATCAGCAACTAATGAAAAACTGTTTTTT. Amino acid sequence: CASSLISATNEKLFF. The complete variable domain, with remaining parts taken from reference TRBV5-4 and TRBJ1-4, reads ETGVTQSPTHLIKTRGQQVTLRCSSQSGHNTVSWYQQALGQGPQFIFQYYREEENGRGNFPPRFSGLQFPNYSSELNVNALELDDSALYLCASSLISATNEKLFFGSGTQLSVL.

The rearrangement joins TRBV6-5 to TRBJ2-4; a possible D gene is TRBD1 (7 bases). The CDR3 loop spans 14 amino acids. Germline-derived CDR1 and CDR2 are MNHEY and SVGAGI. The ends were cut back, 0 bases at V and 7 bases at J, with 10 bases in the middle. CDR3 coding DNA: TGTGCCAGCAGTTACTCGACAGGGAGGAACATTCAGTACTTC. It encodes CASSYSTGRNIQYF.

In the case of this clone: One end of the junction varies from germline; a read error may be responsible. The V gene is TRBV29-1, the J gene TRBJ1-5; 11 bases line up with TRBD1. Germline values: CDR1 SQVTM, CDR2 ANQGSEA. The CDR3 covers 13 residues. This chain's CDR3 is CSVRTGGNQPRHF. In nucleotides, the CDR3 is TGCAGCGTCAGGACAGGGGGCAATCAGCCCCGGCATTTT.

The CDR3 bases are TGTGCCAGCAGTTCGATGGCTAGCGGGCGGCACAGTACGCAGTATTTT. Translating it yields CASSSMASGRHSTQYF. This chain links TRBV6-5 with TRBJ2-3; 8 bases align to TRBD2. V dropped 4 bases and J dropped 8; count of bases not matched to a gene: 14. Germline values: CDR1 MNHEY, CDR2 SVGAGI. The CDR3 spans 16 residues.

This chain uses TRBV29-1 with TRBJ1-5; unclear D gene. CDR3 size: 15 residues. V was shortened by 6 bases and J by 2 bases, with 17 bases between the two germline ends. From germline, CDR1 is SQVTM and CDR2 ANQGSEA. DNA for the CDR3: TGCAGCGTCGCGGACGGTGTGTTGGGCAATCAGCCCCAGCATTTT. Protein: CSVADGVLGNQPQHF.

This clone was found a few times. The gene calls are TRBV6-5 and TRBJ1-4, with 7 bases that match TRBD1. V lost 5 bases and J lost 3; bases outside the gene matches: 6. The CDR3 runs to 15 residues. CDR1 and CDR2 from the germline V gene are MNHEY and SVGAGI. Here the CDR3 DNA reads TGTGCCAGCAGTCGACAGGGTCGGTCTAATGAAAAACTGTTTTTT. Its translation is CASSRQGRSNEKLFF.

This chain connects TRBV6-1 to TRBJ2-3, with 10 bases that match TRBD2. Trimming took 0 bases from V and 0 from J; bases not matched to a gene: 3. CDR1 and CDR2 (germline): MNHNS, SASEGT. This CDR3 spans 17 amino acids. DNA of the CDR3: TGTGCCAGCAGTGAAGCAGGTAGCGGGGGGAGCACAGATACGCAGTATTTT. The encoded protein is CASSEAGSGGSTDTQYF.

The V gene is TRBV14, the J gene TRBJ2-2; 8 bases match TRBD2. The CDR3 runs 15 residues. V gave up 5 bases and J gave up 6 bases; unmatched junction bases: 8. CDR1 is SGHDN and CDR2 is FVKESK in the germline V gene. CDR3 in DNA: TGTGCCAGCAGCGTACGGTTTAGCGGGGCCGGGGAGCTGTTTTTT. Translation: CASSVRFSGAGELFF.

The V call is TRBV5-1, the J call TRBJ1-3; no clear D gene. This CDR3 comprises 16 residues. Between the trimmed V and J ends, which lost 0 bases and 0 bases, there was a span of 10 bases. In germline, CDR1 is SGHRS, CDR2 YFSETQ. This CDR3 is CASSLDVLSSGNTIYF. The CDR3 coding sequence is TGCGCCAGCAGCTTGGATGTCCTATCCTCTGGAAACACCATATATTTT. The full variable domain, completed using reference TRBV5-1 and TRBJ1-3, is KAGVTQTPRYLIKTRGQQVTLSCSPISGHRSVSWYQQTPGQGLQFLFEYFSETQRNKGNFPGRFSGRQFSNSRSEMNVSTLELGDSALYLCASSLDVLSSGNTIYFGEGSWLTVV.

This clone was recorded a few times. The V and J genes are TRBV9 and TRBJ2-2; 7 bases line up with TRBD1. The junction had 4 bases not matched to a gene; V was cut back by 4 bases and J by 4 bases. The V gene's germline CDR1 is SGDLS and CDR2 YYNGEE. The CDR3 covers 14 residues. The CDR3 loop reads CASSPGTATGELFF. The CDR3 bases are TGTGCCAGCAGCCCAGGGACAGCCACCGGGGAGCTGTTTTTT.

The chain recombines TRBV7-9 with TRBJ1-1; maybe TRBD1 (5 bases). The germline gives CDR1 SEHNR, CDR2 FQNEAQ (reference sequence). CDR3 size: 14 residues. Trimming shortened V by 0 bases and J by 7 bases, and 12 bases separated the two germline ends. In DNA, the CDR3 is TGTGCCAGCAGCTTAGCTCAGGGAGGCTTTGAAGCTTTCTTT. Residues: CASSLAQGGFEAFF.

The chain is built from TRBV5-4 and TRBJ2-7, with D maybe TRBD2 (7 bases). The CDR3 sequence is 16 residues long. Trimming removed 0 bases at V and 4 bases at J, with 17 bases between. Germline CDR1 reads SGHNT; CDR2 reads YYREEE (reference sequence). CDR3 amino acids: CASSLVGGGAGYEQYF. The DNA of the CDR3 is TGTGCCAGCAGCTTGGTCGGTGGGGGGGCCGGGTACGAGCAGTACTTC.

A single count supports this clone. The V and J genes are TRBV7-2 and TRBJ2-2; D may be TRBD1 (5 bases). The V and J ends lost 0 bases and 6 bases respectively, with 8 bases between them. Germline V gives CDR1 SGHTA, CDR2 FQGNSA. This CDR3 region has 14 residues. The DNA for the CDR3 is TGTGCCAGCAGCTTAGCGGCAGGGCCCGGGGAGCTGTTTTTT. It encodes CASSLAAGPGELFF.

The chain combines TRBV27 with TRBJ1-1, with a possible D match to TRBD1 (6 bases). Trimming took off 9 bases at V and 4 bases at J, with 21 bases between the two ends. The CDR3 consists of 15 residues. CDR1 MNHEY and CDR2 SMNVEV come from the germline V gene (reference sequence). CDR3 loop: CASSRRQARGTEAFF. CDR3 in DNA: TGTGCCAGTAGTCGTCGACAGGCCCGCGGCACTGAAGCTTTCTTT.

The chain links TRBV4-3 to TRBJ2-3, with D tentatively TRBD2 (5 bases). The germline V and J ends were trimmed by 0 bases and 4 bases, with 17 bases remaining between them. Germline V gene sequence: CDR1 LGHNA, CDR2 YSLEER. The CDR3 loop spans 17 amino acids. The CDR3 nucleotides are TGCGCCAGCAGCCAAGATAGAACTGCGGGCTGGGCAGATACGCAGTATTTT. Translating gives CASSQDRTAGWADTQYF.

This chain joins TRBV6-5 and TRBJ1-5; maybe TRBD1 (6 bases). The CDR3 sequence is 15 residues long. CDR1 is MNHEY and CDR2 is SVGAGI in the germline V gene. Trimming cost V 4 bases and J 6 bases, with 16 bases left between them. DNA for the CDR3: TGTGCCAGCAGTTCCACAGGGTTTTTGAGTCAGCCCCAGCATTTT. Amino acid sequence: CASSSTGFLSQPQHF.